This entry is about one TCR beta chain. No antigen is known for it. These data originate in a study of shared clonotypes between healthy human individuals. V gave up 3 bases and J gave up 7 bases; unmatched junction bases: 9. Germline-derived CDR1 and CDR2 are SGHDT and YYEEEE. The CDR3 has 16 residues. Healthy HIV-negative adults with no recent acute infections or vaccinations were recruited as donors. Study-wide results and limits: When naive CD4 clonotypes were compared across four donors, 4% to 6.5% were shared.

The input for sorted-subset replicate PCRs was approximately 210 ng DNA, 25,000 to 30,000 T cell genomes. Using immunoSEQ multiplex PCR, the repertoire was profiled, and TCRdb retains in-frame clones only, with some absent. The top ten clones hold over 0.1% of a sample with roughly 2 million clones, roughly 95% of them seen once. The genes are TRBV5-6 and TRBJ2-1; 11 bases map to TRBD2. The sequenced sample was naive CD4+ T cells sorted from blood. Indicated subset: CD45RA+ positively selected. This receptor was taken from a man between 18 and 35 years old in good health. CDR3 nucleotides: TGTGCCAGCAGCTCAACGACTAGCGGGATCTGGAATGAGCAGTTCTTC. Translated, it gives CASSSTTSGIWNEQFF. Full variable domain (remainder filled in from reference TRBV5-6 and TRBJ2-1): DAGVTQSPTHLIKTRGQQVTLRCSPKSGHDTVSWYQQALGQGPQFIFQYYEEEERQRGNFPDRFSGHQFPNYSSELNVNALLLGDSALYLCASSSTTSGIWNEQFFGPGTRLTVL.